The clone carrying this T cell receptor (beta chain) was seen many times. This entry belongs to a study of cytomegalovirus exposure and HLA in healthy donors. Sequencing used immunoSEQ multiplex PCR; TCRdb keeps in-frame clones, though not all of them. This repertoire shows around 200,000 clones, about 80% found once; its top ten account for approximately 3%. The CDR3 totals 13 residues. Trimming removed 5 bases from V and 8 bases from J; junction bases left unmatched: 7. Germline V gives CDR1 LNHDA, CDR2 SQIVND (reference sequence). The clonotype comes from a woman younger than 30 in good health and CMV-seropositive. Specimen: PBMCs. V and J are TRBV19 and TRBJ1-2; 8 bases are a match to TRBD1. The CDR3 loop is CASSFGQGVGYTF. DNA for the CDR3: TGTGCCAGTAGTTTCGGACAGGGAGTAGGCTACACCTTC. The full variable domain, completed using reference TRBV19 and TRBJ1-2, is DGGITQSPKYLFRKEGQNVTLSCEQNLNHDAMYWYRQDPGQGLRLIYYSQIVNDFQKGDIAEGYSVSREKKESFPLTVTSAQKNPTAFYLCASSFGQGVGYTFGSGTRLTVV.